What follows describes a single T cell receptor (beta chain). Its antigen remains unidentified. The source of the sample is a study of T cell clones after liver transplantation. The wider study: A pre-transplant mixed lymphocyte reaction with TCRbeta sequencing defined graft-donor-reactive clones followed in post-transplant blood. Tolerant meant at least one year fully off immunosuppression without liver enzymes above twice normal.

Study-wide findings and caveats: In most of the 8 subjects, circulating graft-donor-reactive CD4 TCRbeta sequences fell significantly after transplant. Migration into the graft, not deletion, may explain lost graft donor-reactive T cells.

The data were produced by immunoSEQ multiplex PCR, yet TCRdb's version contains in-frame clones alone and is incomplete. The table lists just under 60,000 clones, around three quarters of them singletons. The germline V gene has CDR1 MDHEN and CDR2 SYDVKM. V lost 3 bases and J 2 bases, leaving 13 bases between the germline ends. The CDR3 length is 15 residues. The source is a human patient who received a liver transplant. A share of the T cells may be of graft donor origin. The V gene is TRBV28, the J gene TRBJ1-2; TRBD1 is a possible D gene (6 bases). The specimen was CD4+ T cells from blood, collected at the approximately 16-month timepoint. The CDR3 bases are TGTGCCAGCAGTTTTCCTGCCACAGGGAACTATGGCTACACCTTC. It specifies CASSFPATGNYGYTF.